The clone carrying this TCR beta chain was recorded many times. Its antigen is undetermined. A second PCR, run for 7 to 11 cycles, used a sample-barcoded 5' primer plus a J-beta primer mix. TCRdb re-called the 5' RACE reads with MiXCR, one entry per CDR3 protein. The sample shows 1.5 million to 2 million distinct CDR3 sequences, over 25% of them seen only once. This CDR3 is 15 amino acids long. CDR1 ENHRY and CDR2 SYGVKD come from the germline V gene. V shed 6 bases and J 5 bases; nucleotides not matched to a gene: 7. The sample belongs to a study of blood T cells in healthy people across ages. Study findings and constraints: More naive CD4+ cells and higher diversity marked long-lived donors relative to aged donors.

The clonotype was recovered from a woman aged 30 to 39 in good health. The chain carries TRBV10-3 and TRBJ2-5; TRBD2 matches at 12 bases. Sequenced sample: blood. CDR3 sequence (DNA): TGTGCCATCAGGCGACTAGCGGGAGACGGGGAGACCCAGTACTTC. It encodes CAIRRLAGDGETQYF.